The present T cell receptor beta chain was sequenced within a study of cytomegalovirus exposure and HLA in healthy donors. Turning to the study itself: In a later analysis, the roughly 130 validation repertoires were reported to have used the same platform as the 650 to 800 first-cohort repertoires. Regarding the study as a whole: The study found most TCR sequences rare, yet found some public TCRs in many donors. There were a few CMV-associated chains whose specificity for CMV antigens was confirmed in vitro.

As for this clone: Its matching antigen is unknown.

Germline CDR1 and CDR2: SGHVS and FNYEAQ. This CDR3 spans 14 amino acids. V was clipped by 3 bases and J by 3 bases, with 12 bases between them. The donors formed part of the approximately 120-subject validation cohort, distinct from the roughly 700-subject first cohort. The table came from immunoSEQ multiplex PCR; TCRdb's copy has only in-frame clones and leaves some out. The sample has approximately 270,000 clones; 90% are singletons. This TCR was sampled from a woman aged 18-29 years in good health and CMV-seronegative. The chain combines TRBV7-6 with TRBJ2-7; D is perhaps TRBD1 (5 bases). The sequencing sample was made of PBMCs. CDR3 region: CASSLGTGVYEQYV. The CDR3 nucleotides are TGTGCCAGCAGCTTGGGAACAGGTGTCTACGAGCAGTACGTC.